The 21 T cell receptor beta chains given below trace back to one sample, sequenced in a study of cytomegalovirus exposure and HLA in healthy donors. Some clones are missing from TCRdb's copy, which holds only in-frame ones; the method was immunoSEQ multiplex PCR. The profile shows around 73,000 clones, around 90% of them singletons. The material sequenced was PBMCs. The receptor source for this set is a woman aged 18-29 years in good health and CMV-seropositive.

The rearrangement links TRBV10-1 to TRBJ2-1; 8 nucleotides match TRBD1. CDR1 is WNHNN, CDR2 SYGVQD, per germline (reference sequence). The ends lost 3 bases at V and 2 bases at J; junction bases unmatched: 6. The CDR3 runs to 16 residues. The CDR3 reads CASSEGRDRPYNEQFF. Here the CDR3 DNA reads TGCGCCAGCAGTGAAGGGCGGGACAGGCCCTACAATGAGCAGTTCTTC.

As to this clone: Other DNA sequences in the sample encode the same CDR3. The gene calls are TRBV7-9 and TRBJ2-7, with 7 positions matching TRBD2. J was trimmed by 2 bases and V by 3 bases; bases with no gene match: 4. The germline gives CDR1 SEHNR, CDR2 FQNEAQ (reference sequence). The CDR3 runs to 14 residues. This CDR3 reads CASSLRELAYEQYF. DNA of the CDR3: TGTGCCAGCAGCTTGCGGGAGCTAGCCTACGAGCAGTACTTC.

The J gene is TRBJ2-2, the V gene TRBV7-2, with D possibly being TRBD2 (6 bases). This CDR3 spans 16 amino acids. Trimming left V 1 base short and J 5 bases short, with 14 bases between. CDR1 and CDR2 from the germline V gene are SGHTA and FQGNSA. This CDR3 reads CASSLVSGGITGELFF. Written as DNA, the CDR3 is TGTGCCAGCAGCTTAGTTAGTGGGGGGATTACCGGGGAGCTGTTTTTT.

This sequence joins TRBV19 and TRBJ2-7, with TRBD2 matching 8 bases. V was clipped by 5 bases and J by 7 bases; unmatched bases: 7. The germline V gene encodes CDR1 LNHDA and CDR2 SQIVND (reference sequence). The CDR3 contains 13 residues. The CDR3 DNA reads TGTGCCAGTAGTGGACGCCCGGGAGGGGAGCAGTACTTC. This gives the protein CASSGRPGGEQYF.

This clone has a handful of counts. V and J are TRBV5-6 and TRBJ2-5; 9 bases agree with TRBD2. V trimming: 6 bases; J trimming: 5 bases; junction bases outside the gene matches: 8. CDR1 SGHDT and CDR2 YYEEEE come from the germline V gene. The CDR3 is 14 residues long. The CDR3 DNA sequence: TGTGCCAGCACTCGCGGGGGGGGATGGGAGACCCAGTACTTC. This codes for CASTRGGGWETQYF. The entire variable domain, with the rest obtained from reference TRBV5-6 and TRBJ2-5, is as follows: DAGVTQSPTHLIKTRGQQVTLRCSPKSGHDTVSWYQQALGQGPQFIFQYYEEEERQRGNFPDRFSGHQFPNYSSELNVNALLLGDSALYLCASTRGGGWETQYFGPGTRLLVL.

The chain recombines TRBV13 with TRBJ2-1, with 8 bases lining up with TRBD2. The V gene's germline CDR1 is PRHDT and CDR2 FYEKMQ (reference sequence). With V trimmed by 4 bases and J by 11 bases, 10 bases remained unmatched. The CDR3 is 14 amino acids. The CDR3 loop is CASSSRLLAVKQFF. The CDR3 nucleotides are TGTGCCAGCAGCTCGAGGCTACTAGCGGTAAAGCAGTTCTTC.

This clone was detected only a few times. The chain combines TRBV11-2 with TRBJ1-6; D perhaps matches TRBD1 (5 bases). The CDR3 is made up of 15 amino acids. V shed 5 bases and J shed 2 bases, with 10 bases lying between them. Germline CDR1 reads SGHAT; CDR2 reads FQNNGV. DNA of the CDR3: TGTGCCAGCAGCCAGCGACAGACCTATAATTCACCCCTCCACTTT. This translates into CASSQRQTYNSPLHF.

The chain combines TRBV19 with TRBJ2-5; 9 bases line up with TRBD2. Germline-derived CDR1 and CDR2 are LNHDA and SQIVND (reference sequence). Trimming removed 6 bases from V and 2 bases from J; junction bases left unmatched: 10. The CDR3 extends over 16 amino acids. CDR3 amino acids: CASRGPEGLAQETQYF. The DNA of the CDR3 is TGTGCCAGTAGGGGACCTGAGGGACTAGCTCAAGAGACCCAGTACTTC.

V and J are TRBV6-5 and TRBJ2-1; 8 bases map to TRBD2. Unmatched junction bases numbered 4, after V lost 1 base and J lost 5 bases. Germline loops: CDR1 MNHEY, CDR2 SVGAGI. This CDR3 comprises 15 residues. DNA of the CDR3: TGTGCCAGCAGTTACTTCAGCGGGAGCAACAATGAGCAGTTCTTC. Translating it yields CASSYFSGSNNEQFF.

The chain has TRBV6-5 and TRBJ2-7, with 10 bases aligning to TRBD2. Germline V gene data show CDR1 as MNHEY and CDR2 as SVGAGI. V was pared by 0 bases and J by 0 bases, with 2 bases of the junction left unmatched. The CDR3 is 16 residues long. CDR3 nucleotide sequence: TGTGCCAGCAGTTACTCGCTAGCGGGGGCCTCCTACGAGCAGTACTTC. Its protein is CASSYSLAGASYEQYF.

The chain combines TRBV6-4 with TRBJ2-1; a weak D match, TRBD2 (6 bases). Germline V CDR1 and CDR2: MRHNA, SNTAGT. The CDR3 is 14 residues long. Deletions cut 3 bases from V and 8 bases from J, with 14 bases between. CDR3 loop: CASSEGPGVDEQFF. As DNA, the CDR3 is TGTGCCAGCAGTGAGGGTCCGGGGGTGGATGAGCAGTTCTTC.

The rearrangement links TRBV6-1 to TRBJ1-3, with TRBD1 matching over 7 bases. Trimming at V came to 4 bases and at J to 1 base, leaving 4 bases not matched to a gene. Germline V gene data show CDR1 as MNHNS and CDR2 as SASEGT. This CDR3 is built from 15 residues. CDR3 residues: CASSALTGSGNTIYF. CDR3 nucleotides: TGTGCCAGCAGTGCGCTGACAGGGTCTGGAAACACCATATATTTT.

This chain joins TRBV7-9 and TRBJ2-7, with TRBD2 as a possible D gene (5 bases). Germline loops: CDR1 SEHNR, CDR2 FQNEAQ (reference sequence). Trimming shortened V by 0 bases and J by 5 bases, and 11 bases separated the two germline ends. The CDR3 consists of 14 residues. The CDR3 region is CASSLAVTEDEQYF. The CDR3 bases are TGTGCCAGCAGCTTAGCCGTGACGGAGGACGAGCAGTACTTC.

The chain is built from TRBV11-1 and TRBJ2-1; 10 bases map to TRBD2. The CDR3 is 15 residues long. Germline CDR1 SGHAT, CDR2 FQDESV (reference sequence). V shed 5 bases, J shed 4 bases, and the junction held 5 bases outside the gene matches. CDR3 region: CASSPSGGRYNEQFF. DNA for the CDR3: TGTGCCAGCAGCCCTAGCGGGGGAAGATACAATGAGCAGTTCTTC.

The genes are TRBV5-3 and TRBJ2-1, with 11 positions matching TRBD2. TRBV5-3 is reported as an ORF; its role is uncertain. V lost 2 bases to trimming and J lost 4 bases; unmatched junction nucleotides: 2. The CDR3 spans 15 residues. The CDR3: CARSFTSGSYNEQFF. In DNA form, the CDR3 reads TGTGCCAGAAGCTTTACTAGCGGGAGTTACAATGAGCAGTTCTTC.

This clone occurred a few times. The genes are TRBV7-9 and TRBJ1-2; D is unclear. CDR1 and CDR2 (germline): SEHNR, FQNEAQ (reference sequence). V dropped 8 bases and J dropped 8 bases, with 18 bases sitting between them. The CDR3 sequence is 13 residues long. The CDR3 DNA reads TGTGCCAGCCGGACCCCCGGGAGAGGGGGCTACACCTTC. Residues: CASRTPGRGGYTF.

The chain uses TRBV27 and TRBJ2-7, with D maybe TRBD2 (5 bases). V dropped 5 bases and J dropped 0 bases, with 14 bases sitting between them. The CDR3 sequence is 15 residues long. Looked up from germline, CDR1 is MNHEY and CDR2 is SMNVEV (reference sequence). CDR3 nucleotides: TGTGCCAGCAGTCCCCGGGATAGCCCCTCCTACGAGCAGTACTTC. It is translated as CASSPRDSPSYEQYF.

The rearrangement uses TRBV6-6 and TRBJ2-7; 9 nucleotides match TRBD1. V gave up 10 bases and J gave up 5 bases; unmatched junction bases: 6. This CDR3 contains 12 residues. Germline V CDR1 and CDR2: MNHNY, SVGAGI (reference sequence). As DNA, the CDR3 is TGTGCCACCGCGACAGGGGGTCACGAGCAGTACTTC. Its translation is CATATGGHEQYF.

The chain is built from TRBV6-5 and TRBJ2-7; the match to TRBD2 covers 9 bases. The V segment lost 6 bases and the J segment 6 bases; nucleotides outside the gene matches: 6. CDR1 is MNHEY and CDR2 is SVGAGI in the germline V gene. The CDR3 has 13 residues. The CDR3 region has the DNA TGTGCCAGCAGGGCGGGAGCGGGGGGCGAGCAGTACTTC. Protein: CASRAGAGGEQYF.

This clone has just one count. V is TRBV9 and J is TRBJ1-1; D not resolved. CDR1 and CDR2 (germline): SGDLS, YYNGEE. The CDR3 extends over 16 amino acids. V was trimmed by 4 bases and J by 2 bases, leaving 18 bases between them. Here the CDR3 DNA reads TGTGCCAGCAGCTCACCCCCGGGGTCAGGAAACACTGAAGCTTTCTTT. Protein: CASSSPPGSGNTEAFF.

The chain joins TRBV6-5 to TRBJ2-3; weak D call: TRBD1 (5 bases). The CDR3 length is 14 residues. Germline CDR1 reads MNHEY; CDR2 reads SVGAGI. Deletions cut 6 bases from V and 0 bases from J, with 10 bases between. In nucleotides, the CDR3 is TGTGCCAGCAGACGGACACGGAGCACAGATACGCAGTATTTT. The encoded protein is CASRRTRSTDTQYF.